The entry below describes one T cell receptor (beta chain). This CDR3 region has 15 residues. Germline V CDR1 and CDR2: SGDLS, YYNGEE. The ends lost 3 bases at V and 0 bases at J; junction bases unmatched: 3. The data stem from a study of technical replicates of blood from several donors. Sequencing was performed with immunoSEQ multiplex PCR; in TCRdb, only in-frame clones are kept and a portion is missing. Of around 90,000 clones in the sample, 90% to 95% were seen once. The source is a human donor in good health. Sequencing used T cells isolated from PBMCs. The rearrangement uses TRBV9 and TRBJ1-3; 7 bases are a match to TRBD1. In DNA form, the CDR3 reads TGTGCCAGCAGCGGTGGACAGGCCTCTGGAAACACCATATATTTT. Its translation: CASSGGQASGNTIYF.